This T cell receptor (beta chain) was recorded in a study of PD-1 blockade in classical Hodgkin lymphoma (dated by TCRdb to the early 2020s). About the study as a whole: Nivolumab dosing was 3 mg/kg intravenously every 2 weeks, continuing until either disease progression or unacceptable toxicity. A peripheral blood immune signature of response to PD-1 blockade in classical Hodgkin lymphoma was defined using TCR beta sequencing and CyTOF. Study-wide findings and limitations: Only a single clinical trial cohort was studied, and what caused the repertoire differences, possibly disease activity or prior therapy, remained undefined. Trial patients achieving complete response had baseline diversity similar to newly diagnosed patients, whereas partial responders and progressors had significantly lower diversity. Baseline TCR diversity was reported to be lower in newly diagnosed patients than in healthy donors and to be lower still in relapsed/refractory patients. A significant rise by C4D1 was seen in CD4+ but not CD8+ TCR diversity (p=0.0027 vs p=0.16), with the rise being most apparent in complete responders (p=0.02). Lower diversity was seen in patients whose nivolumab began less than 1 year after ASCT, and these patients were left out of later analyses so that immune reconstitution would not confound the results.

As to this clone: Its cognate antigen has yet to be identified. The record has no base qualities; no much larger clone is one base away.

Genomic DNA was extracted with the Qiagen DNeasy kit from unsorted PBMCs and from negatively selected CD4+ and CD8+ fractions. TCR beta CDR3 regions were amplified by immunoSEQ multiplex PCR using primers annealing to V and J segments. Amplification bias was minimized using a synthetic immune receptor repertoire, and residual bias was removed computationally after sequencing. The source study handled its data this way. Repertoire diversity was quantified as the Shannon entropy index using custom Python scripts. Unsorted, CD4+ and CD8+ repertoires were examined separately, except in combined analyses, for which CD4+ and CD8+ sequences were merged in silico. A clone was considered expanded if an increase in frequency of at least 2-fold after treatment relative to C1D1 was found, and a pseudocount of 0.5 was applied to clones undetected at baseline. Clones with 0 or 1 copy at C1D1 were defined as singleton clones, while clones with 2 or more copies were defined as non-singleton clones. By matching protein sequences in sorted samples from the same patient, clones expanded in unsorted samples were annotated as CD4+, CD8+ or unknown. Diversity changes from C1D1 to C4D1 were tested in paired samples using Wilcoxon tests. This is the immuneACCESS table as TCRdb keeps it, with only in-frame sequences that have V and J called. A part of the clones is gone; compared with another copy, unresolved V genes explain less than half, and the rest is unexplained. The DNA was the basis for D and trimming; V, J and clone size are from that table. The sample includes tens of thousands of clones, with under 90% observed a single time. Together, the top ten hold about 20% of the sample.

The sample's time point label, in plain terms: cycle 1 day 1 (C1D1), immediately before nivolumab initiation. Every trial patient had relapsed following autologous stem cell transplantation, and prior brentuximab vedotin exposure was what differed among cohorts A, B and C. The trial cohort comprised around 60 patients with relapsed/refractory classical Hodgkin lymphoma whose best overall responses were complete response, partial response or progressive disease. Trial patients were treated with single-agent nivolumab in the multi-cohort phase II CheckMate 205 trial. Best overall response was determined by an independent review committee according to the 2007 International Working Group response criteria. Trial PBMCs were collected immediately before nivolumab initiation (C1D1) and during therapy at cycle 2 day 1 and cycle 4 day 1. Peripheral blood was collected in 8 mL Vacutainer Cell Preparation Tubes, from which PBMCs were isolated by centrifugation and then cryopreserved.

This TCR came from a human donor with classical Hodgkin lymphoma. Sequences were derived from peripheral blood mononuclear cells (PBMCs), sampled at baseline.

CDR3 reads: CASSIDTGELFF. The DNA is TGTGCCAGTAGTATAGACACCGGGGAGCTGTTTTTT. Recombination connected TRBV19 to TRBJ2-2; no D segment can be confidently identified. Including the terminal cysteine and phenylalanine, the CDR3 comprises 12 residues. Here the CDR3 DNA is all that survives: 36 bases in frame from base 1. V gives up 0 bases and J gives up 4 bases, and the segment between their germline ends measures 0 bases. CDR1 and CDR2 are read off the germline V gene (reference sequence) as LNHDA and SQIVND.